The 22 T cell receptor beta chains below come from one sample, sequenced in a study of tumor and adjacent non-tumor tissue in lung cancer. No cell sorting was done before RNA was extracted from the tissue. This non-tumor lung sample came from over 3 cm beyond the tumor edge. TCRbeta libraries were built with three rounds of nested PCR, modified from ARM-PCR. MiXCR, run by TCRdb on the multiplex PCR reads, gives a single entry per CDR3 protein. The sample lists around 80,000 distinct CDR3 sequences, 76% seen once, with around 43% in the top ten. Source material: distant non-tumor lung tissue. The receptor source for this set is a man aged 70 or older with non-small cell lung cancer.

As to this clonotype: Mismatch with germline at one junction end may stem from a read error. CDR3 sequence: CCVVLLAGGEQYF. In DNA form, the CDR3 reads TGCTGCGTTGTACTACTAGCGGGCGGCGAGCAATACTTC. The rearrangement uses TRBV29-1 and TRBJ2-7; 9 bases align to TRBD2. CDR3 length: 13 residues. Germline assignment: CDR1 SQVTM and CDR2 ANQGSEA.

The rearrangement joins TRBV4-2 to TRBJ2-5; tentative D call: TRBD2 (6 bases). The CDR3 has 16 amino acids. CDR1 is LGHNA and CDR2 is YNFKEQ in the germline V gene. The chain's CDR3 is CISSRRGSGNEETQYF. CDR3 bases: TGTATCAGCAGCCGCCGAGGTAGCGGTAATGAGGAGACCCAGTACTTC.

In DNA form, the CDR3 reads TGTGCCACGTCTTGGACAGGGAAAGGTGAAGCTTTCTTT. Its translation: CATSWTGKGEAFF. The chain is built from TRBV6-5 and TRBJ1-1; 8 nucleotides match TRBD1. Germline V CDR1 and CDR2: MNHEY, SVGAGI. The J segment lost 7 bases and the V segment lost 10 bases, leaving 11 bases of the junction unmatched. The CDR3 spans 13 residues.

The CDR3, as DNA: TGTGCCATCAGTGATCCCGACAGGGGAGCGTCCTATGGGCAGTACTTC. This codes for CAISDPDRGASYGQYF. The chain uses TRBV10-3 and TRBJ2-7; TRBD1 agrees at 8 bases. With 3 bases clipped from V and 9 bases from J, the junction kept 16 bases outside the gene matches. This CDR3 has 16 amino acids. Germline V gives CDR1 ENHRY, CDR2 SYGVKD.

With regard to this clonotype: An end of the junction differs from the germline gene, which may be a read error. This chain connects TRBV12-3 or TRBV12-4 to TRBJ1-3, with TRBD1 matching over 9 bases. This CDR3 comprises 18 residues. The CDR3 loop reads CARSRPGTGIGHGNTVYF. For the CDR3, the DNA is TGTGCCAGGAGTCGTCCCGGGACAGGGATCGGTCATGGAAACACCGTATATTTT.

About this clonotype itself: One end of the junction varies from germline; a read error may be responsible. The rearrangement joins TRBV28 to TRBJ2-1; 7 bases line up with TRBD2. There are 17 residues in the CDR3. Germline assignment: CDR1 MDHEN and CDR2 SYDVKM. CDR3 bases: TGTGCCAGCAGCCCCGTGGTAGCGGGCGTTAGATACAATGAGCCGTTCTTC. Amino acid sequence: CASSPVVAGVRYNEPFF.

As regards this clonotype: A read error may produce the germline difference seen at one junction end. The J gene is TRBJ1-3, the V gene TRBV12-3 or TRBV12-4, with 8 positions matching TRBD1. This CDR3 is 18 amino acids long. CDR3 DNA sequence: TGTGCCAGCGGTCGTCCCTGGACAGGGATCGGCTCTGGAAACATCATATATTTT. It codes for CASGRPWTGIGSGNIIYF.

As for this clonotype: Its ends do not fully match the called genes, so a read error is possible. This chain uses TRBV29-1 with TRBJ1-2; D gene ambiguous. This CDR3 region has 13 residues. CDR1 is SQVTM and CDR2 is ANQGSEA in the germline V gene. The CDR3 loop is CSVLQMGAYDYTF. The CDR3 nucleotides read TGCAGCGTCCTCCAGATGGGAGCCTATGACTACACCTTC.

Remarks on this clonotype: Possible read error: a much larger clone is one base away. The chain employs TRBV5-4 and TRBJ1-1, with D perhaps TRBD1 (5 bases). The CDR3 is 15 residues long. With 3 bases removed from V and 7 bases from J, the gap between germline ends came to 19 bases. Per germline, CDR1 SGHNT and CDR2 YYREEE (reference sequence). CDR3 loop: CASSSREDSSIEAFF. The CDR3 nucleotides read TGTGCCAGCAGCTCCAGGGAGGACTCTTCAATTGAAGCTTTCTTT.

Details on this clonotype: The CDR3 ends on some other residue instead of the conserved phenylalanine or tryptophan, so this is likely a read error. The chain employs TRBV6-6 and TRBJ1-1; D remains ambiguous. Trimming took 7 bases from V and 1 from J, leaving 13 bases between them. Germline CDR1 is MNHNY and CDR2 is SVGAGI (reference sequence). This CDR3 is 14 amino acids long. The CDR3 DNA reads TGTGCCAGCAACCTGCGCATGGAGAACACTGAAGCTTTCATT. Its translation is CASNLRMENTEAFI.

As for this clonotype: A much larger clone lies a single base off, so this may be a read error. This rearrangement joins TRBV7-8 to TRBJ2-7; 10 bases agree with TRBD2. CDR3 length: 14 residues. The germline V gene encodes CDR1 SGHVS and CDR2 FQNEAQ. CDR3: CASRLAGSWDDQYF. The CDR3 nucleotides read TGTGCCAGCAGACTAGCGGGGAGTTGGGACGATCAGTACTTC.

The chain links TRBV11-3 to TRBJ2-3; D is possibly TRBD2 (5 bases). V dropped 7 bases and J dropped 7 bases, with 21 bases sitting between them. The CDR3 extends over 15 amino acids. CDR1 is SGHNT and CDR2 is YENEEA in the germline V gene. CDR3: CASTRREVSAYTQYF. The CDR3 DNA follows: TGTGCCAGCACACGTCGGGAAGTAAGCGCATATACGCAGTATTTT. The full variable domain, in which reference TRBV11-3 and TRBJ2-3 provide the parts outside the CDR3, is EAGVVQSPRYKIIEKKQPVAFWCNPISGHNTLYWYLQNLGQGPELLIRYENEEAVDDSQLPKDRFSAERLKGVDSTLKIQPAELGDSAVYLCASTRREVSAYTQYFGPGTRLTVL.

As concerns this clonotype: This may stem from a read error, because a much larger clone lies one nucleotide away. This chain uses TRBV29-1 with TRBJ1-1, with D tentatively TRBD1 (6 bases). The CDR3 extends over 12 amino acids. Germline CDR1 reads SQVTM; CDR2 reads ANQGSEA. The CDR3 DNA reads TGCAGCGTTGTTAGGGGGACGACTGAAGCTTTATTT. This sequence encodes CSVVRGTTEALF.

Notes on this clonotype: A much larger clone is a single base away; this may be a read error. CDR3 region: CASATNSGNTIYF. The CDR3 DNA sequence: TGTGCCAGCGCAACTAACTCCGGAAACACCATATATTTT. This sequence joins TRBV28 and TRBJ1-3; D call uncertain. The CDR3 has 13 residues. V lost 8 bases, J lost 4 bases, and 12 bases lay in between. The germline V gene encodes CDR1 MDHEN and CDR2 SYDVKM.

Notes on this clonotype: One end of the junction is discordant with germline, which a read error may explain. The V gene is TRBV5-4, the J gene TRBJ2-5, with TRBD2 matching 9 bases. The CDR3 is 16 amino acids. The germline gives CDR1 SGHNT, CDR2 YYREEE (reference sequence). The CDR3 DNA is TGTGCCGGCAGCTTGGGTAGCGGGGGTGTGTGGGAGACCCAGTACTTT. Amino acids: CAGSLGSGGVWETQYF.

Sample share makes this clonotype medium-sized. The CDR3 sequence is CASSLQRRGELFF. In nucleotides, the CDR3 is TGTGCCAGCAGCTTACAGCGTCGAGGGGAGCTGTTTTTT. V usage is TRBV11-2 and J usage is TRBJ2-2; the D is unclear. From germline, CDR1 is SGHAT and CDR2 FQNNGV. There are 13 residues in the CDR3. Trimming shortened V by 2 bases and J by 8 bases, and 9 bases separated the two germline ends.

A note on this clonotype: Here the CDR3 omits its conserved ending phenylalanine or tryptophan, so a read error is the likely source. The V call is TRBV29-1, the J call TRBJ2-3; 8 bases align to TRBD1. The V gene's germline CDR1 is SQVTM and CDR2 ANQGSEA. The CDR3 has 13 residues. The CDR3 loop is CSVPRQGADMQYY. The CDR3 bases are TGCAGCGTTCCCCGTCAGGGGGCGGATATGCAGTATTAT.

The genes are TRBV29-1 and TRBJ1-2; D is perhaps TRBD1 (5 bases). Trimming pared 6 bases from V and 8 bases from J, leaving 13 bases between. Germline CDR1 is SQVTM and CDR2 is ANQGSEA. The CDR3 extends over 11 amino acids. Written as DNA, the CDR3 is TGCAGCGTGACAGCTAACTCCGGCTACACCTTC. Its protein is CSVTANSGYTF.

On this clonotype: A junction end diverges from the germline sequence, so it may reflect a read error. V and J are TRBV4-2 and TRBJ2-7; 8 nucleotides match TRBD1. This CDR3 contains 14 residues. The V gene's germline CDR1 is LGHNA and CDR2 YNFKEQ. The CDR3 nucleotides are TGTGCCAGTAGCCTAGGACAGGGTCCCTACGAGCAGTACTTC. It translates to CASSLGQGPYEQYF.

As for this clonotype: A read error may produce the germline difference seen at one junction end. The chain uses TRBV6-6 and TRBJ1-5; D uncertain. Per the germline V gene, CDR1 is MNHNY and CDR2 is SVGAGI (reference sequence). This CDR3 region has 15 residues. The CDR3 DNA follows: TGTGAAAGAAGAAAAAAATGGGTGGGAGATAAGAACAAGAATTTT. This gives the protein CERRKKWVGDKNKNF.

The rearrangement links TRBV6-1 to TRBJ2-5, with 9 bases identical to TRBD2. Unmatched junction bases numbered 12, after V lost 7 bases and J lost 6 bases. Germline lookup yields CDR1 MNHNS and CDR2 SASEGT. The CDR3 loop spans 15 amino acids. CDR3 protein: CASTYSSGGQKTQYF. As DNA, the CDR3 is TGTGCCAGCACGTATAGTAGCGGGGGACAAAAGACCCAGTACTTC.

Comments on this clonotype: One end of the junction varies from germline; a read error may be responsible. The V gene is TRBV12-3 or TRBV12-4, the J gene TRBJ2-5; 10 nucleotides align to TRBD2. The CDR3 is 20 amino acids. DNA of the CDR3: TGTGCTAGCAGAAAAAGCGACCACCCGACTAGCGGGCTTCGCCAGGAGATCCAGTACTTC. It is translated as CASRKSDHPTSGLRQEIQYF.